One sample yielded the 6 T cell receptor beta chains listed below, sequenced in a study of CD8+CD57+ T cells in acquired aplastic anemia. In patients chosen for sequencing, flow cytometry had shown CD8+CD57+ cell expansion. Genomic DNA acted as the template from which TCR beta VDJ combination and CDR3 sequence profiling were carried out. TCRdb reprocessed the reads with MiXCR, giving one entry per CDR3 protein. The sample lists around 190,000 distinct CDR3 sequences, 48% occurring once. Material: sorted CD4+, CD8+, or CD8+CD57+ T cells (not recorded which) from PBMCs. The receptors originated from a human donor with aplastic anemia.

This clonotype was counted ten times or more. The chain recombines TRBV3-1 with TRBJ2-7; D may be TRBD2 (6 bases). The CDR3 contains 16 residues. Trimming cost V 3 bases and J 2 bases, with 17 bases left between them. The germline gives CDR1 LGHDT, CDR2 YNNKEL (reference sequence). The CDR3 region is CASSQGSGGSPYEQYF. The CDR3 DNA follows: TGTGCCAGCAGCCAGGGTAGCGGCGGTTCCCCCTACGAGCAGTACTTC.

V gene TRBV10-3 combines with J gene TRBJ1-4, with D perhaps TRBD1 (5 bases). Germline loops: CDR1 ENHRY, CDR2 SYGVKD. The CDR3 is 13 amino acids. V gave up 5 bases and J gave up 6 bases, with 10 bases separating them. The CDR3 loop is CAISRAGDEKLFF. The DNA of the CDR3 is TGTGCCATCAGTAGGGCGGGGGATGAAAAACTGTTTTTT.

The CDR3 spells CASSDGMGTSTDTQYF. CDR3 coding DNA: TGTGCCAGCAGTGACGGGATGGGAACCTCCACAGATACGCAGTATTTT. V usage is TRBV25-1 and J usage is TRBJ2-3; D is possibly TRBD2 (5 bases). This CDR3 region has 16 residues. V dropped 3 bases and J dropped 2 bases, with 15 bases sitting between them. Germline V CDR1 and CDR2: MGHDK, SYGVNS.

This chain links TRBV10-3 with TRBJ2-5; D is perhaps TRBD1 (6 bases). Trimming took 5 bases from V and 10 from J, leaving 14 bases between them. Per germline, CDR1 ENHRY and CDR2 SYGVKD. The CDR3 totals 12 residues. The CDR3 DNA reads as TGTGCCATCAGTAGCGCGCCAGGGGACCAGTACTTC. Protein sequence: CAISSAPGDQYF.

This clonotype was counted ten times or more. The chain carries TRBV6-4 and TRBJ2-1; 11 nucleotides align to TRBD2. CDR1 is MRHNA and CDR2 is SNTAGT in the germline V gene. The V segment lost 6 bases and the J segment 7 bases; nucleotides outside the gene matches: 8. The CDR3 loop spans 15 amino acids. The CDR3 DNA follows: TGTGCCAGCAGCCCCACTAGCGGGGGTAGGAATGAGCAGTTCTTC. Amino acid sequence: CASSPTSGGRNEQFF.

This clonotype was recorded a few times. The chain employs TRBV29-1 and TRBJ1-3, with D possibly matching TRBD1 (6 bases). Deletions cut 4 bases from V and 0 bases from J, with 10 bases between. The CDR3 has 14 amino acids. Germline V gene sequence: CDR1 SQVTM, CDR2 ANQGSEA. The CDR3 nucleotides are TGCAGCGTTGTTGCAGGGGCCTCTGGAAACACCATATATTTT. Translated, it gives CSVVAGASGNTIYF. The whole variable domain, remainder taken from reference TRBV29-1 and TRBJ1-3, is SAVISQKPSRDICQRGTSLTIQCQVDSQVTMMFWYRQQPGQSLTLIATANQGSEATYESGFVIDKFPISRPNLTFSTLTVSNMSPEDSSIYLCSVVAGASGNTIYFGEGSWLTVV.